The 5 T cell receptor beta chains below come from one sample, sequenced in a study of blood T cell repertoires in COVID-19. Clones were read by immunoSEQ multiplex PCR, and TCRdb kept only the in-frame ones, dropping some. The sample carries 87,000 or so clones, around 84% recorded once. Sequencing was done on a sample of peripheral blood. All receptors come from a middle-aged man with acute or convalescent COVID-19.

The chain employs TRBV24-1 and TRBJ2-1; 7 positions agree with TRBD2. After removal of 1 base from V and 2 bases from J, the junction contained 10 bases not matched to a gene. Germline loops: CDR1 KGHDR, CDR2 SFDVKD. The CDR3 sequence is 18 residues long. CDR3 sequence reads: CATSDFQREGSPYNEQFF. The CDR3 nucleotides are TGTGCCACCAGTGATTTTCAGCGGGAAGGGTCACCCTACAATGAGCAGTTCTTC.

This sequence joins TRBV5-4 and TRBJ1-1, with TRBD1 as a possible D gene (5 bases). Trimming took off 0 bases at V and 2 bases at J, with 11 bases between the two ends. The CDR3 has 15 residues. Germline CDR1 reads SGHNT; CDR2 reads YYREEE (reference sequence). The CDR3 spells CASSLVPGANTEAFF. CDR3 sequence (DNA): TGTGCCAGCAGCTTGGTACCTGGGGCCAACACTGAAGCTTTCTTT.

The chain uses TRBV6-5 and TRBJ1-1; possibly TRBD1 for D (6 bases). Between the trimmed V and J ends, which lost 6 bases and 0 bases, there was a span of 8 bases. CDR3 length: 13 residues. The germline CDR1 and CDR2 sequences are MNHEY and SVGAGI. CDR3 sequence: CASRQGLNTEAFF. The CDR3 DNA sequence: TGTGCCAGCAGACAGGGATTGAACACTGAAGCTTTCTTT.

V usage is TRBV5-4 and J usage is TRBJ1-4; TRBD1 matches at 10 bases. The length of the CDR3 is 15 residues. Germline trimming cut 3 bases from V and 7 bases from J; bases unmatched to any gene: 6. Per germline, CDR1 SGHNT and CDR2 YYREEE (reference sequence). This chain's CDR3 is CASSWDRGESEKLFF. CDR3 nucleotide sequence: TGTGCCAGCAGCTGGGACAGGGGAGAGAGTGAAAAACTGTTTTTT.

The genes are TRBV2 and TRBJ1-6; 7 positions match TRBD1. CDR1 and CDR2 from the germline V gene are SNHLY and FYNNEI. V was clipped by 6 bases and J by 10 bases; unmatched bases: 12. CDR3 length equals 15 residues. CDR3 protein: CASRPKLQGWSPLHF. The CDR3 DNA reads as TGTGCCAGCAGACCCAAATTACAGGGGTGGTCACCCCTCCACTTT.